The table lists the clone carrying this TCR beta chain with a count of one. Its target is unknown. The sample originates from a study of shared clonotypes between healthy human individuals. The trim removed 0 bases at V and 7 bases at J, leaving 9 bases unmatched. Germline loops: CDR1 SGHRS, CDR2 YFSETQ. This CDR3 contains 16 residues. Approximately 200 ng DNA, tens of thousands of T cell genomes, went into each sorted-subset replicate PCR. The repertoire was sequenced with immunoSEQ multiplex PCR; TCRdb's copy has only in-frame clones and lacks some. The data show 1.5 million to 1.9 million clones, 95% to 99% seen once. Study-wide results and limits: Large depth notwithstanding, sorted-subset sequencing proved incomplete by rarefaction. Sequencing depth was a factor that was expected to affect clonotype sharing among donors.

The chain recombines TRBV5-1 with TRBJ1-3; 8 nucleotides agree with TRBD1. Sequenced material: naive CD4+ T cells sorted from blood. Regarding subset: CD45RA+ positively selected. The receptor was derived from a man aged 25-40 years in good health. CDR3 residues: CASSLDPDRAWNTIYF. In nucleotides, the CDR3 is TGCGCCAGCAGCTTGGATCCGGACAGGGCATGGAACACCATATATTTT.